The clone carrying this TCR beta chain was found many times. No antigen is known for it. This sample was included in a study of response to subunit inactivated influenza vaccine. General study results and limits: T cells newly recruited by each seasonal influenza vaccination are few, the authors suggested.

TCRdb reprocessed the RT-PCR reads with MiXCR, giving one entry per CDR3 protein. The sample lists about 520,000 distinct CDR3 sequences; 6% to 9% were seen once. Germline CDR1 LGHNA, CDR2 YSLEER. V lost 0 bases to trimming and J lost 1 base, with 6 bases between them. The CDR3 spans 14 residues. Specimen: PBMCs from blood, collected around 2 years after vaccination. The clonotype originates from a man aged 50 to 69 who received an inactivated influenza vaccine. V usage is TRBV4-3 and J usage is TRBJ1-1; D uncertain. CDR3 sequence: CASSQDPRNTEAFF. CDR3 DNA: TGCGCCAGCAGCCAAGACCCTAGGAACACTGAAGCTTTCTTT.